These T cell receptor beta chains were read from a single sample in a study of T cells after yellow fever vaccination. TCRdb fed the 5' RACE reads into MiXCR, producing one record per CDR3 protein. The data show 150,000 to 200,000 distinct CDR3 sequences, 5.5% to 8% seen once. This specimen consisted of CD4+ T cells sorted from PBMCs, obtained on the day of the first yellow fever vaccination. All receptors come from a young man who received the YFV17D yellow fever vaccine. The CDR3 runs from the conserved cysteine through the conserved F or W. Each record gives: clone size, V gene, D gene, J gene, CDR3 protein, CDR3 DNA. D genes are given only for firm matches. Expanded clones are given a class, and other clones once, few, many or no size at all.

.	TRBV7-2	.	TRBJ2-3	CASSLSPTDTQYF	TGTGCCAGCAGCCTGTCACCCACAGATACGCAGTATTTT
.	TRBV9	TRBD1	TRBJ2-6	CASSPGDRGVPGANVLTF	TGTGCCAGCAGCCCAGGGGACAGGGGAGTGCCCGGGGCCAACGTCCTGACTTTC
.	TRBV2	.	TRBJ1-3	CASSAAGPGNTIYF	TGTGCCAGCAGCGCTGCAGGTCCTGGAAACACCATATATTTT
many	TRBV7-6	TRBD1	TRBJ1-1	CASSYARTGGNTEAFF	TGTGCCAGCAGCTACGCCCGGACAGGGGGGAACACTGAAGCTTTCTTT
.	TRBV12-3/TRBV12-4	TRBD1	TRBJ2-5	CASSFPDRGQETQYF	TGTGCCAGCAGTTTTCCCGACAGGGGTCAAGAGACCCAGTACTTC
many	TRBV11-2	.	TRBJ2-1	CASSLGLNEQFF	TGTGCCAGCAGCTTAGGATTGAATGAGCAGTTCTTC
.	TRBV2	.	TRBJ2-6	CASSEAMGAGANVLTF	TGTGCCAGCAGTGAAGCGATGGGGGCTGGGGCCAACGTCCTGACTTTC
.	TRBV30	.	TRBJ1-3	CAWSVGRPGNTIYF	TGTGCCTGGAGTGTGGGCCGCCCGGGAAACACCATATATTTT
many	TRBV10-3	.	TRBJ2-1	CAISESGVYEQFF	TGTGCCATCAGTGAGTCTGGGGTTTATGAGCAGTTCTTC
many	TRBV27	TRBD1	TRBJ2-1	CASSFQRDSYNEQFF	TGTGCCAGCAGTTTTCAACGGGACAGCTACAATGAGCAGTTCTTC
few	TRBV7-3	TRBD2	TRBJ2-1	CASSRGRGRGGEQFF	TGTGCCAGCAGCCGGGGGAGGGGTAGGGGTGGGGAGCAGTTCTTC
.	TRBV29-1	.	TRBJ1-2	CSVETPKYGYTF	TGCAGCGTTGAAACCCCCAAGTATGGCTACACCTTC
many	TRBV12-3/TRBV12-4	TRBD2	TRBJ2-7	CASLRGLDDYEQYF	TGTGCCAGCTTGAGGGGACTAGATGACTACGAGCAGTACTTC
many	TRBV12-3/TRBV12-4	.	TRBJ1-1	CASSLDRWGTEAFF	TGTGCCAGCAGTTTAGACAGGTGGGGAACTGAAGCTTTCTTT
many	TRBV29-1	.	TRBJ1-5	CSVAIQPNQPQHF	TGCAGCGTTGCCATCCAACCCAATCAGCCCCAGCATTTT
.	TRBV12-3/TRBV12-4	TRBD2	TRBJ2-7	CASSPSSGGNPYEQYF	TGTGCCAGCAGTCCCTCTAGCGGGGGCAATCCCTACGAGCAGTACTTC
many	TRBV7-2	.	TRBJ2-7	CASSLWDTSYEQYF	TGTGCCAGCAGCTTATGGGACACGTCCTACGAGCAGTACTTC
many	TRBV7-2	.	TRBJ2-3	CASSTTAYTDTQYF	TGTGCCAGCAGCACGACAGCCTACACAGATACGCAGTATTTT
many	TRBV5-1	.	TRBJ2-1	CASSLDGEYNEQFF	TGCGCCAGCAGCTTGGATGGGGAATACAATGAGCAGTTCTTC
few	TRBV7-9	.	TRBJ1-3	CASSLTGTNTIYF	TGTGCCAGCAGCTTAACAGGGACAAACACCATATATTTT
many	TRBV7-2	.	TRBJ1-1	CASSFLGGGTEAFF	TGTGCCAGCAGCTTCTTGGGGGGCGGAACTGAAGCTTTCTTT
many	TRBV4-3	TRBD1	TRBJ1-6	CASSQSPGQGPSPLHF	TGCGCCAGCAGCCAAAGTCCGGGACAGGGTCCTTCACCCCTCCACTTT
many	TRBV4-1	.	TRBJ2-4	CASSQEWIQYF	TGCGCCAGCAGCCAAGAATGGATTCAGTACTTC
few	TRBV6-1	.	TRBJ2-3	CASSERGLVSVSDTQYF	TGTGCCAGCAGTGAAAGGGGACTGGTTTCAGTGTCAGATACGCAGTATTTT
few	TRBV7-2	.	TRBJ2-3	CASSLAVYSSTDTQYF	TGTGCCAGCAGCTTAGCGGTTTACTCTAGCACAGATACGCAGTATTTT
.	TRBV20-1	TRBD1	TRBJ1-2	CSARDRTGYGSYGYTF	TGCAGTGCTAGAGATAGGACAGGGTACGGTAGCTATGGCTACACCTTC
many	TRBV7-9	.	TRBJ2-2	CASSWASGTNTGELFF	TGTGCCAGCAGTTGGGCCTCAGGAACGAACACCGGGGAGCTGTTTTTT
many	TRBV7-9	.	TRBJ1-4	CASSLDGGILEKLFF	TGTGCCAGCAGCTTAGACGGGGGAATTCTTGAAAAACTGTTTTTT
.	TRBV9	.	TRBJ2-2	CASSLYWDPNTGELFF	TGTGCCAGCAGCCTCTATTGGGACCCAAACACCGGGGAGCTGTTTTTT
few	TRBV5-4	.	TRBJ2-3	CASKMGGTDTQYF	TGTGCCAGCAAAATGGGGGGCACAGATACGCAGTATTTT